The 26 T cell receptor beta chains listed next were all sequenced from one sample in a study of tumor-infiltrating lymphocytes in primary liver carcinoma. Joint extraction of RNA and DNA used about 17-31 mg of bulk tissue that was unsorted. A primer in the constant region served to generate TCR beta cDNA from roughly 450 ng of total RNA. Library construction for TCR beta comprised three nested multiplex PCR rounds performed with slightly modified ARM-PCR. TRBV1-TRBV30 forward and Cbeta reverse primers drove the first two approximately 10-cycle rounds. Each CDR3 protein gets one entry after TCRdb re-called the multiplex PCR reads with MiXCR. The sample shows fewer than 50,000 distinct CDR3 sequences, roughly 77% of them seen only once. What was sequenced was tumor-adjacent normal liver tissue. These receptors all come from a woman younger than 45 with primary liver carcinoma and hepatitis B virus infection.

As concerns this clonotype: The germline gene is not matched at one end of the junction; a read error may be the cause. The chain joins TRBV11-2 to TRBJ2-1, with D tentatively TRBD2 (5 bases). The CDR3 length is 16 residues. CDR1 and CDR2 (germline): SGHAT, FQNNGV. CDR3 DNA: TGTGCCGGCAGCTTAGGCGTAGGGAGCTCCTACAATAATCAGTTCTTC. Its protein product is CAGSLGVGSSYNNQFF.

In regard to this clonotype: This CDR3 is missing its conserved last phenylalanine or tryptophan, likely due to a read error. The CDR3, as DNA: TGTGCCAGCAGTTACAGGGAGAGTGAAAGACTGTTTTAT. It encodes CASSYRESERLFY. The gene calls are TRBV6-6 and TRBJ1-4, with D hard to call. The CDR3 spans 13 residues. Germline values: CDR1 MNHNY, CDR2 SVGAGI (reference sequence).

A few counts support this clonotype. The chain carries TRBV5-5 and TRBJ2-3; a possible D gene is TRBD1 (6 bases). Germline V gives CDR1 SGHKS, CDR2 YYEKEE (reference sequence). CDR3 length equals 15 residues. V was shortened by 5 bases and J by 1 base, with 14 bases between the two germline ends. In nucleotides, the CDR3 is TGTGCCAGCAGTCCCGGGACATGGGGCACAGATACGCAGTATTTT. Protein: CASSPGTWGTDTQYF.

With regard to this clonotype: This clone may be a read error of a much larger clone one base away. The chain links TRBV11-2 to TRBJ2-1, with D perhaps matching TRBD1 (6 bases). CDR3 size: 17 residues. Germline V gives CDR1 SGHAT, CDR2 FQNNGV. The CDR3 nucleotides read TGTGTCAGCAGCTTAGATCAACAGGGTATAGTCTACAATGAGCAGTTCTTC. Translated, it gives CVSSLDQQGIVYNEQFF.

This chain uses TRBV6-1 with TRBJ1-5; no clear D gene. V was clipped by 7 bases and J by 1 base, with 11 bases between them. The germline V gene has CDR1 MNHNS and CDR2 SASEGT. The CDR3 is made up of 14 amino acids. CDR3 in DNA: TGTGCCAGCACCTTGGTGGGGAGCAATCAGCCCCAGCATTTT. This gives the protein CASTLVGSNQPQHF.

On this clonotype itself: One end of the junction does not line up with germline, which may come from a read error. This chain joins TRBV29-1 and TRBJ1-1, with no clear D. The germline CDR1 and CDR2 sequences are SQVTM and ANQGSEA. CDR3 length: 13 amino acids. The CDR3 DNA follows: TGCAGCGTTTGTCAACAGTTGAACAGTGAAGCTTTCTTT. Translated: CSVCQQLNSEAFF.

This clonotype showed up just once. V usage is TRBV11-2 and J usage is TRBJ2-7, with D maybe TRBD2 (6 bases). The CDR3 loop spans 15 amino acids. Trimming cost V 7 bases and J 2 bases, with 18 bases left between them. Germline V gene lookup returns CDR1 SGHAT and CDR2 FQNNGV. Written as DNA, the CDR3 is TGTGCCAGCAACTCACTGGGGGGAACCACCTACGAGCAGTACTTC. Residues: CASNSLGGTTYEQYF.

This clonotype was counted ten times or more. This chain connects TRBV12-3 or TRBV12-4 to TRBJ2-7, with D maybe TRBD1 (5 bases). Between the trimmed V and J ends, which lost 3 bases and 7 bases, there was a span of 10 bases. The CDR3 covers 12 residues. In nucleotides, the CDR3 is TGTGCCAGCAGTTTTATGGCAGGGGAGCAGTACTTC. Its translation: CASSFMAGEQYF.

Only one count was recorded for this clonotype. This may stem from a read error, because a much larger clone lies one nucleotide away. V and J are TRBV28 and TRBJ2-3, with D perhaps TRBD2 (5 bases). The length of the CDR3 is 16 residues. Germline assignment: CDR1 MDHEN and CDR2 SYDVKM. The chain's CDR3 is CASSLLGSSRTDMQYF. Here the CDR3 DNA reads TGTGCCAGCAGTTTATTGGGCTCTAGCCGCACAGATATGCAGTATTTT.

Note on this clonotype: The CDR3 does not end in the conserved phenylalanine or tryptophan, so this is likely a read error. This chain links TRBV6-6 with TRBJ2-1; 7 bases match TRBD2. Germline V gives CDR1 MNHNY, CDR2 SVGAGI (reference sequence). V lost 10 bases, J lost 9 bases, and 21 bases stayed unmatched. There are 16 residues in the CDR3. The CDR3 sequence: CANSRGLLAPHTEQFS. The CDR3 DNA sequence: TGTGCCAACAGCCGGGGCTTACTAGCGCCCCATACTGAGCAGTTCTCC.

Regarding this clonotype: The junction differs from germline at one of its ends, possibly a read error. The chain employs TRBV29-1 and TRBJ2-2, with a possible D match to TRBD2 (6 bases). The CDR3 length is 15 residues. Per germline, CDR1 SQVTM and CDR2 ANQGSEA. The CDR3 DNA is TGCAGCGTTGGGTTTCGGGGAGGTGACACCGGGGAGCTGCTTTTT. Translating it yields CSVGFRGGDTGELLF.

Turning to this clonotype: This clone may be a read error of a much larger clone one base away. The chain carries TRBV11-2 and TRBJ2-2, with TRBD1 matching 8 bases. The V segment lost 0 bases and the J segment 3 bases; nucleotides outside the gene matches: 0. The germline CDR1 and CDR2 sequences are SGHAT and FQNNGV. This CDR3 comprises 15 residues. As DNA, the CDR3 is TGTGCCAGCAGCTTAGAGACAGGGGACACCGGGGAGCTGTTTTTT. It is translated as CASSLETGDTGELFF.

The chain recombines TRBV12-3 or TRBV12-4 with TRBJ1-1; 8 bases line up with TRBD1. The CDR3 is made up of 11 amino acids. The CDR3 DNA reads TGTGCAAACAGGGGGTACCATGAAGCTTTCTTT. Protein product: CANRGYHEAFF.

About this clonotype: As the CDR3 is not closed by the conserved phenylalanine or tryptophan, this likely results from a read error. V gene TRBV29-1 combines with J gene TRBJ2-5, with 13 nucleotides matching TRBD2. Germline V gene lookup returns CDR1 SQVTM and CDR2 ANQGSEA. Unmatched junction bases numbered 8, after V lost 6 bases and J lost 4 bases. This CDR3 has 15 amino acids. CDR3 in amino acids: CSVKPGLAGSETQYL. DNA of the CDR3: TGCAGCGTCAAGCCGGGACTAGCGGGATCAGAGACCCAGTACCTC.

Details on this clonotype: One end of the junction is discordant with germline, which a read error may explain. CDR3 protein: CASTRVSGANVLTF. For the CDR3, the DNA is TGTGCGAGCACCAGGGTTTCTGGGGCCAACGTCCTGACTTTC. The V gene is TRBV6-2 or TRBV6-3, the J gene TRBJ2-6; a weak D match, TRBD1 (5 bases). The CDR3 is 14 amino acids. CDR1 is MNHEY and CDR2 is SVGEGT in the germline V gene.

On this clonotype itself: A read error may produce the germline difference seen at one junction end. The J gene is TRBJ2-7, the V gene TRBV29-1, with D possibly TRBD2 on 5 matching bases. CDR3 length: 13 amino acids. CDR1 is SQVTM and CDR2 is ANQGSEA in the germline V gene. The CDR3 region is CSVTSGSRYKQYF. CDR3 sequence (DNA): TGCAGCGTCACCAGTGGGAGCCGCTACAAGCAGTACTTC.

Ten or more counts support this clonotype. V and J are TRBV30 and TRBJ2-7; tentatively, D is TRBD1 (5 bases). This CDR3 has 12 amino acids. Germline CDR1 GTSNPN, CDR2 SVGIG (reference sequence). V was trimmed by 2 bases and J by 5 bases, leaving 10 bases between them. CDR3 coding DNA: TGTGCCTGGAGTTTGTTAGGGGACGAGCAGTACTTC. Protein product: CAWSLLGDEQYF.

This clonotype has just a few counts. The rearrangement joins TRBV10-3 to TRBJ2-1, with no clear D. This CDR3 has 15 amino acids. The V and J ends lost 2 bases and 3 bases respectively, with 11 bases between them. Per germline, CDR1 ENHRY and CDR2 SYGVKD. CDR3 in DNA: TGTGCCATCAGTGAGGGTAGTCCCAGCTACAATGAGCAGTTCTTC. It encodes CAISEGSPSYNEQFF.

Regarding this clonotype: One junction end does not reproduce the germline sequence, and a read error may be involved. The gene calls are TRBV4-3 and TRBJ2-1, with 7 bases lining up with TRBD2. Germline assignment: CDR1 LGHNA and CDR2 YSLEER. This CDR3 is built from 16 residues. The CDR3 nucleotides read TGCTCCAGCAGCCAAGAAGTAGGGACTACCCACGGTGAGCAGTTCTTC. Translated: CSSSQEVGTTHGEQFF.

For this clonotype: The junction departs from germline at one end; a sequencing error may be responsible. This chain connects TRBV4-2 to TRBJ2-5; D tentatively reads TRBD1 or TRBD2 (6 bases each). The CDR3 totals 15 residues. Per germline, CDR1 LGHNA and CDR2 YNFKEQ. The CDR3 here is CASGQGGLGGKTQYF. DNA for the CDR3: TGTGCCAGCGGCCAAGGGGGACTTGGCGGAAAGACCCAGTACTTC.

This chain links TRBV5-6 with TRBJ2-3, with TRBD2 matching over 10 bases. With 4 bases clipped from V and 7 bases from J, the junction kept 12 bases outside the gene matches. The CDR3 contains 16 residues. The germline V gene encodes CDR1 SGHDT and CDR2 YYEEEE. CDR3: CASSQTSGHLGNTQYF. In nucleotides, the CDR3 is TGTGCCAGCAGCCAGACTAGCGGGCACCTAGGGAATACGCAGTATTTT.

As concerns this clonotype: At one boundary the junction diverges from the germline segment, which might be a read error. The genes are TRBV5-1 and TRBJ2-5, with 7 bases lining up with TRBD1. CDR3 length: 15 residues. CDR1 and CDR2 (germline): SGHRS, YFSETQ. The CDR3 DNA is TGCGCCGGCAGCCACGACAGGGTTGGGCAAGAGATCCAGTACTTC. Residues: CAGSHDRVGQEIQYF.

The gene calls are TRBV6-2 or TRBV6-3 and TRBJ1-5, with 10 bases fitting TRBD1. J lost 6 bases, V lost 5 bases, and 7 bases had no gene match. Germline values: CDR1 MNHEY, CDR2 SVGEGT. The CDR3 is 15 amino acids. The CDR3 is CASSKVTGGVQPQHF. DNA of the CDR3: TGTGCCAGCAGTAAAGTGACAGGGGGCGTTCAGCCCCAGCATTTT.

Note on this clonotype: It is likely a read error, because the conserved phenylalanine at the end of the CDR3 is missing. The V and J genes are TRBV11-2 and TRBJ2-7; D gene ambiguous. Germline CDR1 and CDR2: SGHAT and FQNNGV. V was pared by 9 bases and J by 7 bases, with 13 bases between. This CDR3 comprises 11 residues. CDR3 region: CARSPASEQYL. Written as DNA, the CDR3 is TGTGCCAGGAGTCCAGCAAGTGAGCAGTACCTC.

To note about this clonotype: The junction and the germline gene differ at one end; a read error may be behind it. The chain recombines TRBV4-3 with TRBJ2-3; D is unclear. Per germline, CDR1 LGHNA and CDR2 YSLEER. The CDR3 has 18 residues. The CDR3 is CASSHSVWLGDPDDTQYF. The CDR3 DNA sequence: TGCGCCAGCAGCCATTCGGTCTGGCTGGGCGATCCCGATGATACACAGTATTTT.

The CDR3 loop reads CASSPEYRSAELFF. The CDR3 region has the DNA TGTGCCAGCAGTCCCGAGTACCGTTCGGCCGAGCTGTTTTTT. This chain links TRBV6-5 with TRBJ2-2; D is unclear. The CDR3 spans 14 residues. V was clipped by 5 bases and J by 11 bases, with 18 bases between them. Germline CDR1 reads MNHEY; CDR2 reads SVGAGI.